This is a list of T cell receptor beta chains from one sample in a study of blood T cell repertoires in COVID-19. Using immunoSEQ multiplex PCR, the repertoire was profiled, and TCRdb retains in-frame clones only, with some absent. The sample carries tens of thousands of clones, 75% to 85% recorded once. The sample comprised peripheral blood. Receptors originate from a woman older than 75 with active or convalescent COVID-19. Both conserved end residues are part of each CDR3. A D gene is named only where the DNA matches it firmly. Not all rows give a size; the values are once, few, many and, for expanded clones, a class.

j_call d_call clone_size cdr3_length v_call cdr3_aa cdr3_nt
TRBJ1-2 NA NA 14 TRBV6-5 CASSGRGSIYGYTF TGTGCCAGCTCGGGGCGGGGTTCGATCTATGGCTACACCTTC
TRBJ2-7 TRBD1 medium-sized 11 TRBV12-3/TRBV12-4 CASGGQAEQYF TGTGCCAGCGGCGGACAGGCCGAGCAGTACTTC
TRBJ1-1 NA NA 14 TRBV5-4 CASSLGRGNTEAFF TGTGCCAGCAGCTTGGGACGGGGGAACACTGAAGCTTTCTTT
TRBJ2-1 TRBD1 NA 17 TRBV14 CASSLLGTGLSYNEQFF TGTGCCAGCAGCCTACTAGGGACAGGCCTCTCCTACAATGAGCAGTTCTTC
TRBJ2-5 TRBD2 NA 14 TRBV7-2 CASSFGGRWETQYF TGTGCCAGCAGCTTTGGCGGGAGGTGGGAGACCCAGTACTTC
TRBJ2-7 TRBD2 NA 14 TRBV7-2 CASSSLAGDYEQYF TGTGCCAGCAGCTCACTAGCGGGAGACTACGAGCAGTACTTC
TRBJ2-1 TRBD2 few 17 TRBV4-3 CASSQDLAGGLYNEQFF TGCGCCAGCAGCCAAGATTTAGCGGGAGGGCTCTACAATGAGCAGTTCTTC
TRBJ2-1 TRBD2 NA 13 TRBV10-3 CAISELAGNEQFF TGTGCCATCAGTGAACTAGCGGGGAATGAGCAGTTCTTC
TRBJ1-3 NA many 10 TRBV12-3/TRBV12-4 CASSLGQVDF TGTGCCAGCAGTCTGGGGCAGGTGGATTTT
TRBJ1-2 NA NA 15 TRBV7-8 CASSLNHRVYYGYTF TGTGCCAGCAGCTTAAACCACAGGGTCTACTATGGCTACACCTTC
TRBJ2-7 TRBD2 NA 14 TRBV7-2 CASRAGGAASEQYF TGTGCCAGCAGGGCCGGGGGGGCTGCGAGCGAGCAGTACTTC
TRBJ2-7 TRBD1 NA 14 TRBV4-1 CASSQRTGPYEQYF TGCGCCAGCAGCCAACGGACAGGGCCCTACGAGCAGTACTTC
TRBJ2-1 TRBD1 NA 20 TRBV7-2 CASSLAGPGTGGRWGNEQFF TGTGCCAGCAGCTTAGCAGGTCCGGGGACAGGGGGCCGGTGGGGCAATGAGCAGTTCTTC
TRBJ2-3 TRBD1 NA 16 TRBV27 CATRRTGRLSTDTQYF TGTGCCACGCGAAGGACAGGGCGACTTAGCACAGATACGCAGTATTTT
TRBJ1-6 TRBD1 NA 15 TRBV7-2 CASRETGTYNSPLHF TGTGCCAGCAGAGAGACAGGGACTTATAATTCACCCCTCCACTTT
TRBJ2-7 NA NA 14 TRBV7-9 CASSFTSLTYEQYF TGTGCCAGCAGCTTCACTAGTCTTACCTACGAGCAGTACTTC
TRBJ2-7 NA NA 13 TRBV19 CASSSGRGYEQYF TGTGCCAGTAGTAGCGGACGGGGATACGAGCAGTACTTC
TRBJ1-2 NA few 14 TRBV19 CASSFRPGVHGYTF TGTGCCAGTAGTTTTCGACCAGGGGTCCATGGCTACACCTTC
TRBJ2-3 TRBD2 NA 17 TRBV27 CASRNTWSRGGTDTQYF TGTGCCAGCAGGAATACTTGGTCCCGGGGAGGGACAGATACGCAGTATTTT
TRBJ1-2 NA NA 13 TRBV9 CASSVVSGGGYTF TGTGCCAGCAGCGTAGTTAGTGGCGGTGGCTACACCTTC
TRBJ2-7 TRBD2 NA 13 TRBV27 CASSPRLAFEQYF TGTGCCAGCAGTCCCAGACTAGCGTTCGAGCAGTACTTC
TRBJ2-7 NA few 14 TRBV5-4 CASSPTSYSYEQYF TGTGCCAGCAGCCCCACTAGCTACTCCTACGAGCAGTACTTC
TRBJ1-1 NA NA 17 TRBV3-1/TRBV3-2 CASSQDITGRSDTEAFF TGTGCCAGCAGCCAAGATATAACAGGGCGATCGGACACTGAAGCTTTCTTT
TRBJ1-4 NA NA 16 TRBV7-8 CASSLWYGQTNEKLFF TGTGCCAGCAGCTTATGGTATGGACAGACTAATGAAAAACTGTTTTTT
TRBJ2-1 TRBD2 NA 16 TRBV4-3 CASSQGAAGGYNEQFF TGCGCCAGCAGCCAAGGGGCAGCGGGAGGGTACAATGAGCAGTTCTTC
TRBJ2-3 TRBD1 NA 15 TRBV11-3 CASSSGQGGTDTQYF TGTGCCAGCAGCTCCGGACAGGGGGGCACAGATACGCAGTATTTT